The rows below give T cell receptor beta chains drawn from one sample of a study of T cell responses to AZD1222 COVID-19 vaccine. Sequencing was performed with immunoSEQ multiplex PCR; in TCRdb, only in-frame clones are kept and a portion is missing. The table has around 150,000 clones, roughly nine tenths seen once. This material consisted of peripheral blood, taken on day 0 of AZD1222 vaccination. The receptors were sampled from an adult in good health. The CDR3 runs from the conserved cysteine through the conserved F or W. A D gene is named only where the DNA matches it firmly. Not every row has a clone size; where given, it reads once, few, many or a size class.

D: -
V: TRBV9
size: -
J: TRBJ1-2
CDR3: CASSAQGWGYTF
DNA: TGTGCCAGCAGCGCACAGGGATGGGGCTACACCTTC

D: -
V: TRBV10-2
size: -
J: TRBJ1-2
CDR3: CASSESLGHGYTF
DNA: TGCGCCAGCAGTGAGTCTTTAGGGCATGGCTACACCTTC

D: -
V: TRBV4-2
size: -
J: TRBJ2-2
CDR3: CASSLLPPRPPNTGELFF
DNA: TGTGCCAGCAGCCTCCTCCCACCGCGGCCTCCGAACACCGGGGAGCTGTTTTTT

D: TRBD2
V: TRBV13
size: -
J: TRBJ2-1
CDR3: CASSHGAGGIPYNEQFF
DNA: TGTGCCAGCAGCCACGGAGCGGGGGGGATTCCCTACAATGAGCAGTTCTTC

D: -
V: TRBV7-2
size: -
J: TRBJ2-3
CDR3: CASSVSPPGAGDTQYF
DNA: TGTGCCAGCAGCGTAAGCCCCCCGGGAGCAGGAGATACGCAGTATTTT

D: -
V: TRBV12-3/TRBV12-4
size: -
J: TRBJ1-4
CDR3: CASSLGGLEKLFF
DNA: TGTGCCAGCAGTCTGGGGGGACTTGAAAAACTGTTTTTT

D: -
V: TRBV29-1
size: -
J: TRBJ1-1
CDR3: CSVEGPEMNTEAFF
DNA: TGCAGCGTTGAGGGTCCAGAGATGAACACTGAAGCTTTCTTT

D: TRBD2
V: TRBV6-5
size: -
J: TRBJ2-7
CDR3: CASSLAGVEEQYF
DNA: TGTGCCAGCTCTTTAGCGGGAGTAGAAGAGCAGTACTTC

D: -
V: TRBV30
size: -
J: TRBJ1-1
CDR3: CAGRGAKILNTEAFF
DNA: TGTGCCGGGAGGGGGGCGAAGATACTGAACACTGAAGCTTTCTTT

D: -
V: TRBV5-1
size: -
J: TRBJ1-5
CDR3: CASSLGQAGNQPQHF
DNA: TGCGCCAGCAGCTTGGGACAAGCTGGCAATCAGCCCCAGCATTTT

D: TRBD2
V: TRBV7-8
size: -
J: TRBJ2-3
CDR3: CASSLRDYIDTQYF
DNA: TGTGCCAGCAGCCTCCGGGACTATATCGATACGCAGTATTTT

D: TRBD1
V: TRBV5-4
size: -
J: TRBJ2-1
CDR3: CASSARQGSYNEQFF
DNA: TGTGCCAGCAGCGCGCGACAGGGCTCCTACAATGAGCAGTTCTTC

D: -
V: TRBV28
size: -
J: TRBJ1-2
CDR3: CGTSNYGYTF
DNA: TGTGGAACTTCTAACTATGGCTACACCTTC

D: -
V: TRBV4-2
size: -
J: TRBJ1-1
CDR3: CASSPRGPFLMNTEAFF
DNA: TGTGCCAGCAGCCCCAGAGGACCCTTCCTTATGAACACTGAAGCTTTCTTT

D: TRBD2
V: TRBV19
size: few
J: TRBJ2-1
CDR3: CASTSRTRTSSYNEQFF
DNA: TGTGCCAGTACCTCCAGGACTAGGACAAGCTCCTACAATGAGCAGTTCTTC

D: -
V: TRBV6-4
size: -
J: TRBJ2-1
CDR3: CASSDSIGASYNEQFF
DNA: TGTGCCAGCAGTGACTCTATCGGGGCCTCCTACAATGAGCAGTTCTTC

D: -
V: TRBV27
size: once
J: TRBJ2-6
CDR3: CASSFSGANVLTF
DNA: TGTGCCAGTTCCTTCTCTGGGGCCAACGTCCTGACTTTC

D: TRBD1
V: TRBV19
size: -
J: TRBJ2-3
CDR3: CASSIGNRGSMDTQYF
DNA: TGTGCCAGTAGTATAGGCAACAGGGGTTCAATGGATACGCAGTATTTT

D: TRBD1
V: TRBV7-8
size: -
J: TRBJ1-1
CDR3: CASSPLDRGWTEAFF
DNA: TGTGCCAGCAGCCCCCTCGACAGGGGGTGGACTGAAGCTTTCTTT

D: -
V: TRBV2
size: -
J: TRBJ1-1
CDR3: CATSEGWNTEAFF
DNA: TGTGCCACCTCAGAGGGGTGGAACACTGAAGCTTTCTTT

D: -
V: TRBV29-1
size: -
J: TRBJ1-2
CDR3: CSVEEGPGYGYTF
DNA: TGCAGCGTTGAAGAGGGGCCCGGCTATGGCTACACCTTC

D: -
V: TRBV9
size: -
J: TRBJ1-1
CDR3: CASSVTPGEGSEAFF
DNA: TGTGCCAGCAGCGTTACTCCAGGGGAAGGTTCTGAAGCTTTCTTT

D: TRBD2
V: TRBV28
size: -
J: TRBJ2-7
CDR3: CASTRRGAGSYEQYF
DNA: TGTGCCAGCACCCGGCGGGGGGCAGGCTCCTACGAGCAGTACTTC

D: TRBD1
V: TRBV7-6
size: -
J: TRBJ1-4
CDR3: CASSSSGQGLGKLFF
DNA: TGTGCCAGCAGCTCCTCGGGACAGGGACTGGGAAAACTGTTTTTT

D: TRBD1
V: TRBV9
size: once
J: TRBJ2-5
CDR3: CASSGPTGEETQYF
DNA: TGTGCCAGCAGCGGACCGACAGGGGAGGAGACCCAGTACTTC

D: -
V: TRBV5-4
size: -
J: TRBJ2-7
CDR3: CASSLGVAVSYEQYF
DNA: TGTGCCAGCAGCTTGGGGGTAGCAGTTTCGTACGAGCAGTACTTC

D: -
V: TRBV5-1
size: -
J: TRBJ2-7
CDR3: CASRPRAGPYEQYF
DNA: TGCGCCAGCAGACCGAGGGCGGGACCCTACGAGCAGTACTTC

D: -
V: TRBV5-1
size: -
J: TRBJ1-1
CDR3: CASSLVIGVGTEAFF
DNA: TGCGCCAGCAGCTTGGTTATAGGGGTGGGAACTGAAGCTTTCTTT

D: -
V: TRBV3-1/TRBV3-2
size: -
J: TRBJ1-4
CDR3: CASSPNLGVSEKLFF
DNA: TGTGCCAGCAGCCCAAACCTCGGGGTATCTGAAAAACTGTTTTTT

D: -
V: TRBV12-3/TRBV12-4
size: once
J: TRBJ2-2
CDR3: CASSSSWAGELFF
DNA: TGTGCCAGCAGTTCGAGTTGGGCCGGGGAGCTGTTTTTT

D: TRBD2
V: TRBV19
size: few
J: TRBJ2-7
CDR3: CASSPLSSGRGEQYF
DNA: TGTGCCAGTAGTCCCCTTAGTAGCGGGAGAGGAGAGCAGTACTTC

D: -
V: TRBV7-3
size: -
J: TRBJ2-1
CDR3: CASSLTAGRYNEQFF
DNA: TGTGCCAGCAGCTTAACGGCGGGTAGGTACAATGAGCAGTTCTTC

D: -
V: TRBV27
size: -
J: TRBJ1-2
CDR3: CASSPGQTFSYGYTF
DNA: TGTGCCAGCAGTCCCGGACAGACGTTCTCCTATGGCTACACCTTC

D: TRBD1
V: TRBV5-1
size: -
J: TRBJ1-3
CDR3: CASSFTGAVSGNTIYF
DNA: TGCGCCAGCAGCTTTACAGGGGCCGTCTCTGGAAACACCATATATTTT

D: -
V: TRBV5-6
size: -
J: TRBJ2-5
CDR3: CASSSPVGFRETQYF
DNA: TGTGCCAGCAGCTCCCCAGTGGGGTTTAGGGAGACCCAGTACTTC

D: TRBD2
V: TRBV15
size: -
J: TRBJ2-7
CDR3: CATSRGPGGPMGEQYF
DNA: TGTGCCACCAGCAGAGGCCCGGGAGGGCCGATGGGGGAGCAGTACTTC

D: -
V: TRBV18
size: -
J: TRBJ1-4
CDR3: CASSPNSGVVNEKLFF
DNA: TGTGCCAGCTCACCTAATTCAGGGGTCGTTAATGAAAAACTGTTTTTT

D: -
V: TRBV12-3/TRBV12-4
size: -
J: TRBJ2-1
CDR3: CASSLAWDEQFF
DNA: TGTGCCAGCAGTTTAGCGTGGGATGAGCAGTTCTTC

D: TRBD1
V: TRBV2
size: -
J: TRBJ2-3
CDR3: CASGLNRGSTDTQYF
DNA: TGTGCCAGCGGTCTGAACAGGGGGAGCACAGATACGCAGTATTTT